The 25 T cell receptor beta chains below were found in one sample sequenced in a study of CD8 T cells in ankylosing spondylitis. TCRdb reprocessed the 5' RACE reads with MiXCR, giving one entry per CDR3 protein. The table has some 130,000 distinct CDR3 sequences, more than 5.5% seen once. Sample: blood, either unsorted or a sorted T cell fraction (not recorded which). The receptors stem from a female donor with ankylosing spondylitis or in good health (not recorded which).

This clonotype was recorded many times. The chain has TRBV20-1 and TRBJ1-2; TRBD1 matches 8 bases. This CDR3 is 12 amino acids long. V dropped 6 bases and J dropped 4; count of bases not matched to a gene: 4. The germline CDR1 and CDR2 sequences are DFQATT and SNEGSKA (reference sequence). CDR3 sequence: CSARTGPYGYTF. As DNA, the CDR3 is TGCAGTGCGAGGACAGGGCCCTATGGCTACACCTTC.

Many counts were recorded for this clonotype. The chain employs TRBV7-9 and TRBJ2-5; tentatively, D is TRBD1 or TRBD2 (5 bases each). Trimming took off 4 bases at V and 1 base at J, with 10 bases between the two ends. Germline CDR1 SEHNR, CDR2 FQNEAQ (reference sequence). The CDR3 totals 14 residues. In nucleotides, the CDR3 is TGTGCCAGCAGCTCATCCGGGACCCAAGAGACCCAGTACTTC. Amino acids: CASSSSGTQETQYF.

J is TRBJ1-1 and V is TRBV3-1, with D uncertain. The CDR3 contains 12 residues. CDR1 LGHDT and CDR2 YNNKEL come from the germline V gene (reference sequence). Trimming stripped 1 base from V and 6 bases from J, with 6 bases between. The CDR3 sequence: CASSQGRPEAFF. The CDR3 region has the DNA TGTGCCAGCAGCCAAGGGAGACCTGAAGCTTTCTTT.

This clonotype was picked up many times. The chain combines TRBV28 with TRBJ2-7; 9 positions match TRBD1. The CDR3 has 17 residues. Germline assignment: CDR1 MDHEN and CDR2 SYDVKM. J was trimmed by 2 bases and V by 10 bases; bases with no gene match: 18. The CDR3 DNA reads TGTGCCACCATGGGACAGGGCGATGGATGGGGGACCTACGAGCAGTACTTC. It yields the protein CATMGQGDGWGTYEQYF.

This clonotype was picked up a small number of times. The genes are TRBV20-1 and TRBJ1-1; a possible D gene is TRBD1 (5 bases). The CDR3 is 15 amino acids. Germline V CDR1 and CDR2: DFQATT, SNEGSKA (reference sequence). The CDR3 coding sequence is TGCTTTGCTAGAGTTGGGGGAAACCTGAACACTGAAGCTTTCTTT. Its translation: CFARVGGNLNTEAFF.

This sequence joins TRBV10-2 and TRBJ2-1; D remains ambiguous. This CDR3 has 11 residues. Germline V lookup: CDR1 WSHSY, CDR2 SAAADI. V lost 4 bases to trimming and J lost 5 bases, with 3 bases between them. The CDR3 region is CASSVDNEQFF. The CDR3 region has the DNA TGCGCCAGCAGTGTGGACAATGAGCAGTTCTTC.

This chain links TRBV18 with TRBJ1-1; D uncertain. There are 15 residues in the CDR3. Germline loops: CDR1 KGHSH, CDR2 LQKENI. V was shortened by 2 bases and J by 0 bases, with 10 bases between the two germline ends. The CDR3 sequence: CASSPMGPVNTEAFF. The CDR3 bases are TGTGCCAGCTCACCAATGGGTCCCGTGAACACTGAAGCTTTCTTT.

This clonotype was observed many times. V gene TRBV6-2 or TRBV6-3 combines with J gene TRBJ1-2, with 8 bases that match TRBD1. The V gene's germline CDR1 is MNHEY and CDR2 SVGEGT. With V trimmed by 6 bases and J by 4 bases, 7 bases remained unmatched. The CDR3 is 14 amino acids. CDR3 region: CASRSGQGGYGYTF. CDR3 bases: TGTGCCAGCAGGAGTGGACAGGGCGGCTATGGCTACACCTTC.

This clonotype was counted ten times or more. Here the CDR3 DNA reads TGTGCCAGCAATGAGGGAGCGGGGAGCAATGAGCAGTTCTTC. Protein sequence: CASNEGAGSNEQFF. The V call is TRBV5-4, the J call TRBJ2-1; 7 bases are a match to TRBD2. The CDR3 contains 14 residues. Germline lookup yields CDR1 SGHNT and CDR2 YYREEE (reference sequence). V trimming: 6 bases; J trimming: 6 bases; junction bases outside the gene matches: 9.

This clonotype was seen ten or more times. The rearrangement links TRBV12-3 or TRBV12-4 to TRBJ1-5; 10 bases are shared with TRBD1. Trimming cost V 4 bases and J 1 base; bases outside gene matches: 4. This CDR3 contains 16 residues. The CDR3 DNA reads as TGTGCCAGCAGTTGGGACAGGGGACGGAGCAATCAGCCCCAGCATTTT. Residues: CASSWDRGRSNQPQHF.

The chain uses TRBV19 and TRBJ1-2, with D perhaps matching TRBD1 (6 bases). Germline V lookup: CDR1 LNHDA, CDR2 SQIVND (reference sequence). With 2 bases removed from V and 5 bases from J, the gap between germline ends came to 9 bases. This CDR3 has 13 residues. CDR3 in DNA: TGTGCCAGTAGTATATCACAGGGTTATGGCTACACCTTC. Its translation: CASSISQGYGYTF.

Ten or more counts support this clonotype. The chain is built from TRBV7-3 and TRBJ2-1; no clear D gene. This CDR3 has 14 residues. The germline CDR1 and CDR2 sequences are SGHTA and FQGTGA. V shed 1 base and J shed 5 bases, with 9 bases lying between them. This CDR3 reads CASSLIGLNNEQFF. The DNA for the CDR3 is TGTGCCAGCAGCTTAATCGGGCTCAACAATGAGCAGTTCTTC.

This clonotype was detected ten times or more. The genes are TRBV12-3 or TRBV12-4 and TRBJ1-1, with D possibly matching TRBD1 (5 bases). Trimming left V 10 bases short and J 0 bases short, with 15 bases between. The CDR3 has 14 amino acids. CDR3 nucleotide sequence: TGTGCCACTCAGAGGGGCGGAATGAACACTGAAGCTTTCTTT. Protein: CATQRGGMNTEAFF.

V usage is TRBV7-9 and J usage is TRBJ2-2, with TRBD1 identical over 8 bases. The germline gives CDR1 SEHNR, CDR2 FQNEAQ (reference sequence). This CDR3 is built from 16 residues. V shed 4 bases, J shed 1 base, and the junction held 5 bases outside the gene matches. CDR3 in DNA: TGTGCCAGCAGCTCACGACAGGGGAGGAACACCGGGGAGCTGTTTTTT. The encoded protein is CASSSRQGRNTGELFF.

This clonotype has a count of ten or more. This chain uses TRBV7-2 with TRBJ2-1, with D possibly matching TRBD2 (5 bases). Trimming removed 5 bases from V and 7 bases from J, with 9 bases in between. This CDR3 region has 12 residues. Germline CDR1 and CDR2: SGHTA and FQGNSA. Here the CDR3 reads CASSQRRNEQFF. In DNA, the CDR3 is TGTGCCAGCAGCCAAAGGAGGAATGAGCAGTTCTTC.

To note about this clonotype: Germline and junction disagree at one end, which may indicate a read error. The chain uses TRBV4-2 and TRBJ1-3; 7 positions agree with TRBD1. The CDR3 loop spans 17 amino acids. In germline, CDR1 is LGHNA, CDR2 YNFKEQ. The CDR3 nucleotides are TGTGCCATCAGCCGCCGGACAGGCGCGTTCTCTGGAAACACCATATATTTT. Translated: CAISRRTGAFSGNTIYF.

This clonotype has ten or more counts. The chain combines TRBV20-1 with TRBJ1-5; D remains unclear. V was pared by 6 bases and J by 0 bases, with 12 bases between. The CDR3 totals 14 residues. Germline CDR1 and CDR2: DFQATT and SNEGSKA (reference sequence). The CDR3: CSAQATNSNQPQHF. The CDR3 nucleotides read TGCAGTGCCCAAGCTACTAATAGCAATCAGCCCCAGCATTTT.

This clonotype showed up many times. DNA of the CDR3: TGTGCCAGCAGTTTAGGGGCGGTGGCGAACACTGAAGCTTTCTTT. It codes for CASSLGAVANTEAFF. The chain links TRBV28 to TRBJ1-1, with D perhaps TRBD1 (5 bases). The CDR3 is made up of 15 amino acids. Deletions cut 2 bases from V and 1 base from J, with 11 bases between. Germline CDR1 is MDHEN and CDR2 is SYDVKM.

This clonotype was found many times. The chain employs TRBV4-2 and TRBJ2-3, with a possible D match to TRBD1 (6 bases). The CDR3 loop spans 14 amino acids. V shed 0 bases and J shed 6 bases, with 10 bases lying between them. The germline gives CDR1 LGHNA, CDR2 YNFKEQ. CDR3 in DNA: TGTGCCAGCAGCCAAGATACAGGGTCCGATACGCAGTATTTT. It translates to CASSQDTGSDTQYF.

At least ten counts were recorded for this clonotype. The V and J genes are TRBV21-1 and TRBJ2-7; the DNA was not compared with TRBD1, the D call given in the table. TRBV21-1 is recorded as a pseudogene. The CDR3 runs 14 residues. CDR3 amino acids: CASRGFGTLDEQYF. In nucleotides, the CDR3 is TGTGCCAGCAGGGGGTTCGGGACACTCGACGAGCAGTACTTC.

This clonotype was seen a few times. V is TRBV4-2 and J is TRBJ1-4; D unresolved. The germline V and J ends were trimmed by 4 bases and 0 bases, with 12 bases remaining between them. Germline loops: CDR1 LGHNA, CDR2 YNFKEQ. The length of the CDR3 is 16 residues. The CDR3 here is CASSPPIDATNEKLFF. The CDR3 DNA reads as TGTGCCAGCAGCCCTCCGATAGACGCAACTAATGAAAAACTGTTTTTT.

The V and J genes are TRBV20-1 and TRBJ2-1, with D perhaps matching TRBD1 (6 bases). Germline V CDR1 and CDR2: DFQATT, SNEGSKA (reference sequence). The CDR3 consists of 13 residues. V was cut by 8 bases and J by 5 bases, with 16 bases left in between. The CDR3 sequence: CSTIISGDNEQFF. The CDR3 coding sequence is TGCAGTACGATAATATCAGGGGACAATGAGCAGTTCTTC.

This clonotype was seen repeatedly, ten times or more. The V gene is TRBV15, the J gene TRBJ2-7; D not certain. The length of the CDR3 is 10 residues. Germline-derived CDR1 and CDR2 are LNHNV and YYDKDF (reference sequence). Trimming left V 7 bases short and J 7 bases short, with 8 bases between. In nucleotides, the CDR3 is TGTGCCACCACGAGATGGGAGCAGTACTTC. Translated, it gives CATTRWEQYF.

There are many counts of this clonotype. This chain connects TRBV7-2 to TRBJ2-1; 10 nucleotides align to TRBD1. After removal of 5 bases from V and 10 bases from J, the junction contained 8 bases not matched to a gene. The CDR3 runs 14 residues. Germline lookup yields CDR1 SGHTA and CDR2 FQGNSA. CDR3 amino acids: CASSRPGTGDEQFF. Written as DNA, the CDR3 is TGTGCCAGCAGCCGTCCCGGGACAGGGGACGAGCAGTTCTTC. The complete variable domain, with remaining parts taken from reference TRBV7-2 and TRBJ2-1, reads GAGVSQSPSNKVTEKGKDVELRCDPISGHTALYWYRQSLGQGLEFLIYFQGNSAPDKSGLPSDRFSAERTGGSVSTLTIQRTQQEDSAVYLCASSRPGTGDEQFFGPGTRLTVL.

This sequence joins TRBV4-3 and TRBJ2-2; D is unclear. Per germline, CDR1 LGHNA and CDR2 YSLEER. CDR3 length: 15 residues. Trimming shortened V by 3 bases and J by 1 base, and 9 bases separated the two germline ends. CDR3 in amino acids: CASSHVSGNTGELFF. The CDR3 nucleotides read TGCGCCAGCAGCCACGTGTCGGGGAACACCGGGGAGCTGTTTTTT.